Below, 10 T cell receptor beta chains from the same sample are listed, as sequenced in a study of T cell responses to AZD1222 COVID-19 vaccine. Some clones are missing from TCRdb's copy, which holds only in-frame ones; the method was immunoSEQ multiplex PCR. The sample records fewer than 200,000 clones, about 87% being singletons. This specimen was peripheral blood, taken on day 0 of AZD1222 vaccination. These receptors all stem from an adult in good health.

This clone was seen a single time. The rearrangement uses TRBV5-4 and TRBJ2-7; 10 bases are a match to TRBD2. The CDR3 sequence is 15 residues long. CDR1 SGHNT and CDR2 YYREEE come from the germline V gene (reference sequence). The J segment lost 5 bases and the V segment lost 4 bases, leaving 9 bases of the junction unmatched. DNA for the CDR3: TGTGCCAGCAGCCTTGTAAGCGGGGGGGGCAACGAGCAGTACTTC. Its protein product is CASSLVSGGGNEQYF.

The chain is built from TRBV7-9 and TRBJ2-7; no firm D call. The V gene's germline CDR1 is SEHNR and CDR2 FQNEAQ (reference sequence). This CDR3 is 12 amino acids long. Trimming took off 1 base at V and 3 bases at J, with 4 bases between the two ends. CDR3 nucleotides: TGTGCCAGCAGCTTAGTAGACTACGAGCAGTACTTC. Translation: CASSLVDYEQYF.

This chain links TRBV5-6 with TRBJ2-4; no reliable D call. CDR3 length equals 15 residues. With 2 bases removed from V and 0 bases from J, the gap between germline ends came to 9 bases. CDR1 and CDR2 from the germline V gene are SGHDT and YYEEEE. The CDR3: CASSLPTLAKNIQYF. The CDR3 coding sequence is TGTGCCAGCAGCTTACCGACTTTAGCCAAAAACATTCAGTACTTC.

The CDR3, as DNA: TGTGCCAGCAGGCAGGGTGTATGGGAGTTCTTC. Protein product: CASRQGVWEFF. The V call is TRBV2, the J call TRBJ2-1; D perhaps matches TRBD1 (5 bases). The V end was cut by 6 bases, the J end by 14 bases, with 14 bases between. Germline CDR1 and CDR2: SNHLY and FYNNEI. The CDR3 consists of 11 residues. The full variable domain, completed using reference TRBV2 and TRBJ2-1, is EPEVTQTPSHQVTQMGQEVILRCVPISNHLYFYWYRQILGQKVEFLVSFYNNEISEKSEIFDDQFSVERPDGSNFTLKIRSTKLEDSAMYFCASRQGVWEFFGPGTRLTVL.

CDR3 bases: TGTGCCAGCAGCTTAGGTGAGGGGGCAAACTATGGCTACACCTTC. Residues: CASSLGEGANYGYTF. The genes are TRBV13 and TRBJ1-2; 7 nucleotides match TRBD1. The trim removed 0 bases at V and 2 bases at J, leaving 3 bases unmatched. CDR1 and CDR2 (germline): PRHDT, FYEKMQ (reference sequence). This CDR3 spans 15 amino acids.

The rearrangement uses TRBV18 and TRBJ2-3, with TRBD2 as a possible D gene (6 bases). V lost 3 bases, J lost 1 base, and 11 bases lay in between. The CDR3 has 15 residues. CDR1 is KGHSH and CDR2 is LQKENI in the germline V gene. CDR3 DNA sequence: TGTGCCAGCTCACCCAGTCAGCGGGGCACAGATACGCAGTATTTT. Protein: CASSPSQRGTDTQYF. Drawing the rest from reference TRBV18 and TRBJ2-3, the complete variable domain is NAGVMQNPRHLVRRRGQEARLRCSPMKGHSHVYWYRQLPEEGLKFMVYLQKENIIDESGMPKERFSAEFPKEGPSILRIQQVVRGDSAAYFCASSPSQRGTDTQYFGPGTRLTVL.

This clone was counted between two and nine times. This rearrangement joins TRBV5-4 to TRBJ1-2; TRBD1 agrees at 7 bases. Unmatched junction bases numbered 6, after V lost 0 bases and J lost 10 bases. This CDR3 region has 13 residues. Germline lookup yields CDR1 SGHNT and CDR2 YYREEE (reference sequence). CDR3 in amino acids: CASSLDGTDIYTF. The CDR3 DNA reads TGTGCCAGCAGCTTGGACGGGACAGATATCTACACCTTC.

As concerns this clone: Other DNA sequences within the sample encode an identical CDR3. This chain uses TRBV18 with TRBJ1-1; 7 bases fit TRBD1. Germline lookup yields CDR1 KGHSH and CDR2 LQKENI. Trimming at V came to 3 bases and at J to 0 bases, leaving 7 bases not matched to a gene. The CDR3 totals 16 residues. The CDR3 DNA is TGTGCCAGCTCACCCCCCGGGACAGACCTGAACACTGAAGCTTTCTTT. It is translated as CASSPPGTDLNTEAFF.

The chain has TRBV10-3 and TRBJ1-3; D is possibly TRBD1 (5 bases). Trimming shortened V by 6 bases and J by 3 bases, and 6 bases separated the two germline ends. Germline-derived CDR1 and CDR2 are ENHRY and SYGVKD. The CDR3 loop spans 12 amino acids. CDR3 sequence reads: CAIRDSGNTIYF. In DNA form, the CDR3 reads TGTGCCATCAGAGACAGTGGAAACACCATATATTTT.

The chain links TRBV6-5 to TRBJ2-3; D is perhaps TRBD1 (6 bases). Trimming took off 5 bases at V and 1 base at J, with 13 bases between the two ends. The CDR3 runs to 15 residues. From germline, CDR1 is MNHEY and CDR2 SVGAGI. The CDR3 bases are TGTGCCAGCAGTACAGGGCTCGGTGGCACAGATACGCAGTATTTT. It translates to CASSTGLGGTDTQYF.